This TCR beta chain appears in the sequencing data of a study of cytomegalovirus exposure and HLA in healthy donors. PCR primers comprised 60 Vbeta and 13 Jbeta primers. Only in-frame clones appear in the TCRdb table, and some are missing; sequencing was by immunoSEQ multiplex PCR. The data contain fewer than 200,000 clones, 65% to 85% of them seen just once; the ten biggest clones take up roughly 0.69%. This clone was counted once. The TCR comes from a woman aged 18-30 years in good health and CMV-seronegative. Sequences were obtained from PBMCs.

As DNA, the CDR3 is TGCGCCAGCAGCCTAAACGCCGGGACAGGGGGAGCCTACGAGCAGTACTTC. It is translated as CASSLNAGTGGAYEQYF. V usage is TRBV5-1 and J usage is TRBJ2-7; TRBD1 agrees at 11 bases. V was clipped by 4 bases and J by 2 bases; unmatched bases: 11. CDR3 size: 17 residues. From germline, CDR1 is SGHRS and CDR2 YFSETQ.